This entry features one T cell receptor (beta chain) sequence. This clonotype registers as medium-sized (0.01 to 0.1%) by frequency; no count is noted. Its antigen remains unidentified. These data come from a study of CXCR3-negative and CXCR3-positive naive CD8 T cells (dated by TCRdb to between 2019 and 2020). Context from the whole study: In total, some 150 million TRB reads were obtained, which works out to roughly 1.5 +/- 0.3 million reads per library. TRBV-TRBJ cluster analysis included naive subsets from a handful of donors and memory cells from 3 donors. Data from under 12 donors, pooled across two independent experiments, went into the diversity and physicochemical repertoire analyses. Paper-wide results and their limitations: Both naive subsets had comparably high repertoire diversity, while memory CD8+ T cells had much lower repertoire diversity. Because CXCR3 expression was partially decreased after cryopreservation, freshly isolated PBMCs were used for most assays. Because surface CD5, which has been linked to self-reactivity in mice, was comparable between naive subsets, TCR interaction strength was also inferred from TRB CDR3 physicochemical properties. TRB CDR3s from CXCR3-positive naive cells showed higher hydrophobicity (lower Kidera factor 4), lower energy, and higher strength and volume indices than CXCR3-negative naive cells. Within the same donor, TRBV-TRBJ usage looked similar between naive CXCR3-negative and CXCR3-positive cells, but memory cells had distinct patterns.

The CDR3 goes from the cysteine to the phenylalanine over 17 residues. No DNA is listed. Per the germline V gene, LGHNA is the CDR1 and YNFKEQ is the CDR2. Each CD8+ T cell subset was flow-sorted in triplicate, with some 300,000 cells per subset placed directly into RLT lysis buffer. To keep memory contaminants out, a stringent definition of naive CD8+ T cells was applied: CD45RO-CCR7+CD27+CD95-. Peripheral blood mononuclear cells were isolated from buffy coats using standard density gradient centrifugation. A FACSAria III was used to flow-sort naive CXCR3-negative and CXCR3-positive CD8+ T cells. Total RNA was extracted from sorted cells using an RNeasy Mini Kit. The sample was run on a NextSeq 550. The Human TCR Profiling Kit (MiLaboratory) was used to prepare UMI-labeled 5' RACE TRB cDNA libraries. The full amount of extracted RNA was used for cDNA synthesis, and the full amount of resulting cDNA was used for PCR amplification. Libraries were prepared in parallel with an identical number of PCR cycles. Turning to the authors' computational methods: MIGEC and MiXCR extracted about 54,000 +/- 9,700 unique UMI-labeled TRB cDNA molecules per library, requiring at least two reads per UMI. Each library averaged about 38,000 +/- 11,000 functional in-frame TRB CDR3 nucleotide clonotypes without stop codons. Diversity metrics, including normalized Shannon-Wiener and Chao1, were computed in VDJtools after downsampling to 5000 UMI-labeled TRB molecules per sample. Clonotype-size-weighted physicochemical properties of the central five CDR3 residues (interaction energy, strength, volume and Kidera factor 4) were computed in VDJtools. TCRdb reprocessed the sequencing reads and holds a single record per CDR3 protein sequence, with no DNA. The V and J calls and clone size are TCRdb's, not the authors'. Per the sample table, the count is roughly 4,200 distinct CDR3 sequences. The ten largest clones add up to roughly 1.9% of the sample.

This sequence uses TRBV4-2 and TRBJ2-1; TCRdb gives TRBD1 as the D gene, but with no DNA this cannot be confirmed. The receptor's source is a human donor in good health. Some clones in this sample may be carry-over from other donors' samples. Sequencing used naive CXCR3- CD8+ T cells from blood. This specimen's cell subset or site label, interpreted: CD45RO-CCR7+CD27+CD95- naive CD8+ T cells lacking CXCR3 (TNR3-). The CDR3 here reads CASSQDHRTGLYNEQFF.